This entry lists 23 T cell receptor beta chains sequenced from one sample in a study of T cells in Graves' hyperthyroidism and ophthalmopathy (dated by TCRdb to between 2018 and 2021). Library preparation employed multiplex PCR. Sequencing was performed on an Illumina HiSeq 2000. TCR beta CDR3 regions were amplified from RNA transcripts. The TCR CDR3 was subjected to a first round of RT-PCR using the HTBI primer set and the Qiagen OneStep RT-PCR kit. The raw public reads went through TCRdb reprocessing: fastp at Q25, MiXCR clone calling, in-frame beta chains kept. A single entry per CDR3 protein holds the most common genes and DNA from its merged rows. The sample yields around 700,000 distinct CDR3 sequences; over 15% were counted once. Of the sample, approximately 16% falls within the top ten clones. The sequenced material came from blood. The origin of the receptors is a woman aged 45 to 65 with Graves' hyperthyroidism that later progressed to Graves' ophthalmopathy.

The chain combines TRBV12-3 or TRBV12-4 with TRBJ2-2, with D tentatively TRBD2 (6 bases). Trimming pared 5 bases from V and 0 bases from J, leaving 13 bases between. This CDR3 is 16 amino acids long. This chain's CDR3 is CASSDEWGANTGELFF. CDR3 DNA: TGTGCCAGCAGTGACGAGTGGGGGGCGAACACCGGGGAGCTGTTTTTT.

This chain joins TRBV20-1 and TRBJ2-5, with 9 bases that match TRBD2. The CDR3 is 14 amino acids. Trimming at V came to 1 base and at J to 4 bases, leaving 4 bases not matched to a gene. From germline, CDR1 is DFQATT and CDR2 SNEGSKA (reference sequence). The CDR3 loop reads CSARAIAGAETQYF. CDR3 bases: TGCAGTGCTAGAGCGATAGCGGGGGCAGAGACCCAGTACTTC.

V is TRBV12-3 or TRBV12-4 and J is TRBJ1-3; D gene uncertain. This CDR3 has 16 amino acids. V lost 5 bases and J lost 2, with 16 bases in between. The CDR3 DNA is TGTGCCAGCAGTCCGCGTTTAATAGGAGCTGGAAACACCATATATTTT. This codes for CASSPRLIGAGNTIYF.

V gene TRBV7-6 combines with J gene TRBJ2-2, with no clear D. Germline values: CDR1 SGHVS, CDR2 FNYEAQ. The CDR3 is 14 amino acids. V was clipped by 2 bases and J by 0 bases, with 4 bases between them. CDR3 in amino acids: CASSLLPNTGELFF. CDR3 bases: TGTGCCAGCAGCTTACTGCCGAACACCGGGGAGCTGTTTTTT.

The chain joins TRBV9 to TRBJ1-3; 7 nucleotides align to TRBD1. CDR1 is SGDLS, CDR2 YYNGEE, per germline. V lost 4 bases to trimming and J lost 4 bases; unmatched junction nucleotides: 8. The length of the CDR3 is 15 residues. Written as DNA, the CDR3 is TGTGCCAGCAGCTCCCGACAGGGAGGAGGAAACACCATATATTTT. Translation gives CASSSRQGGGNTIYF.

This clonotype appeared a few times. This rearrangement joins TRBV12-3 or TRBV12-4 to TRBJ2-3; D is perhaps TRBD2 (6 bases). CDR3 size: 14 residues. The ends were cut back, 8 bases at V and 1 base at J, with 13 bases in the middle. CDR3 protein: CASRGRGGTDTQYF. The CDR3 DNA follows: TGTGCCAGCCGCGGACGCGGGGGCACAGATACGCAGTATTTT.

This clonotype was seen at least ten times. The V gene is TRBV2, the J gene TRBJ1-1; TRBD1 might be the D (6 bases). This CDR3 has 14 residues. Germline values: CDR1 SNHLY, CDR2 FYNNEI. Trimming pared 2 bases from V and 6 bases from J, leaving 13 bases between. The CDR3 bases are TGTGCCAGCAGTGAACCGATGACAGGCCCTGAAGCTTTCTTT. Translation gives CASSEPMTGPEAFF.

This clonotype was seen repeatedly, ten times or more. The rearrangement uses TRBV12-3 or TRBV12-4 and TRBJ1-1, with a tentative D call TRBD1 (5 bases). This CDR3 comprises 18 residues. The ends were cut back, 3 bases at V and 6 bases at J, with 26 bases in the middle. The CDR3 region is CASSFQIYRDRSLSEAFF. As DNA, the CDR3 is TGTGCCAGCAGTTTTCAGATATATCGGGACCGGAGCTTATCTGAAGCTTTCTTT.

There are many counts of this clonotype. This chain uses TRBV12-3 or TRBV12-4 with TRBJ2-2; TRBD1 matches 11 bases. Trimming at V came to 9 bases and at J to 4 bases, leaving 7 bases not matched to a gene. This CDR3 contains 15 residues. CDR3 region: CASASGTGGTGELFF. The DNA of the CDR3 is TGTGCCAGTGCATCCGGGACAGGGGGCACCGGGGAGCTGTTTTTT.

The chain uses TRBV5-1 and TRBJ1-6; 8 bases map to TRBD1. The CDR3 extends over 14 amino acids. Germline V CDR1 and CDR2: SGHRS, YFSETQ. Trimming took 3 bases from V and 10 from J; bases not matched to a gene: 6. CDR3: CASSSDRGLSPLHF. The DNA for the CDR3 is TGCGCCAGCAGCTCAGACAGGGGTCTGTCACCCCTCCACTTT.

A few counts support this clonotype. The V and J genes are TRBV7-2 and TRBJ2-1; tentatively, D is TRBD1 or TRBD2 (5 bases each). Germline CDR1 is SGHTA and CDR2 is FQGNSA. The V and J ends lost 1 base and 6 bases respectively, with 10 bases between them. The CDR3 covers 14 residues. CDR3 protein: CASSLDRGTNEQFF. CDR3 sequence (DNA): TGTGCCAGCAGCTTAGACCGGGGCACCAATGAGCAGTTCTTC. Supplemented by reference TRBV7-2 and TRBJ2-1, the full variable domain reads GAGVSQSPSNKVTEKGKDVELRCDPISGHTALYWYRQSLGQGLEFLIYFQGNSAPDKSGLPSDRFSAERTGGSVSTLTIQRTQQEDSAVYLCASSLDRGTNEQFFGPGTRLTVL.

This clonotype was seen many times. The rearrangement joins TRBV18 to TRBJ2-2, with 7 bases lining up with TRBD1. J was trimmed by 6 bases and V by 1 base; bases with no gene match: 5. The CDR3 is 15 residues long. Germline-derived CDR1 and CDR2 are KGHSH and LQKENI. Written as DNA, the CDR3 is TGTGCCAGCTCACCACAGCTACAGGGGTCCGGGGAGCTGTTTTTT. This codes for CASSPQLQGSGELFF.

This clonotype was detected ten times or more. The chain has TRBV12-3 or TRBV12-4 and TRBJ1-1; possibly TRBD1 for D (5 bases). V was pared by 6 bases and J by 5 bases, with 16 bases between. The CDR3 runs to 14 residues. CDR3: CASRTRGGGTEAFF. In DNA, the CDR3 is TGTGCCAGCAGAACCCGGGGGGGTGGGACTGAAGCTTTCTTT.

This clonotype was counted at least ten times. The gene calls are TRBV11-2 and TRBJ2-1; 8 nucleotides line up with TRBD1. The ends lost 10 bases at V and 2 bases at J; junction bases unmatched: 4. The germline V gene has CDR1 SGHAT and CDR2 FQNNGV. This CDR3 has 13 amino acids. CDR3 DNA sequence: TGTGCCACCGGACAGGGTCCCTACAATGAGCAGTTCTTC. Translating it yields CATGQGPYNEQFF.

Many counts were recorded for this clonotype. The V gene is TRBV5-1, the J gene TRBJ2-7; possibly TRBD1 for D (5 bases). The CDR3 has 16 amino acids. Germline V gene sequence: CDR1 SGHRS, CDR2 YFSETQ. V was pared by 0 bases and J by 3 bases, with 16 bases between. CDR3 sequence reads: CASSLEGSNPFYEQYF. In nucleotides, the CDR3 is TGCGCCAGCAGCTTGGAGGGGTCTAACCCCTTCTACGAGCAGTACTTC.

This clonotype was picked up a small number of times. A read error may produce the germline difference seen at one junction end. The V call is TRBV20-1, the J call TRBJ1-4; D not certain. Germline V lookup: CDR1 DFQATT, CDR2 SNEGSKA (reference sequence). The CDR3 length is 13 residues. The CDR3 DNA reads as TGCAGTGCTAGAAGCCCAGCGGGTGAAAAACTGCTTTTT. Translated: CSARSPAGEKLLF.

The chain has TRBV12-3 or TRBV12-4 and TRBJ2-2; 8 positions match TRBD2. This CDR3 region has 14 residues. V shed 6 bases, J shed 6 bases, and the junction held 6 bases outside the gene matches. In nucleotides, the CDR3 is TGTGCCAGCAGCATAGCGGGGAGTTCCGGGGAGCTGTTTTTT. Translation gives CASSIAGSSGELFF.

This clonotype has just a few counts. This chain joins TRBV7-9 and TRBJ2-5; D ambiguous. V lost 4 bases, J lost 0 bases, and 9 bases lay in between. The length of the CDR3 is 14 residues. Per the germline V gene, CDR1 is SEHNR and CDR2 is FQNEAQ (reference sequence). CDR3 loop: CASSSVGYQETQYF. The CDR3 region has the DNA TGTGCCAGCAGCTCCGTGGGGTACCAAGAGACCCAGTACTTC.

The chain couples TRBV29-1 to TRBJ2-7, with D maybe TRBD1 (6 bases). In germline, CDR1 is SQVTM, CDR2 ANQGSEA. CDR3 length: 12 amino acids. Trimming left V 7 bases short and J 3 bases short, with 13 bases between. Written as DNA, the CDR3 is TGCAGCGCATATAACAGGGTCTACGAGCAGTACTTC. Translation gives CSAYNRVYEQYF.

The chain joins TRBV6-1 to TRBJ2-3; possibly TRBD2 for D (6 bases). V was cut by 10 bases and J by 0 bases, with 26 bases left in between. Per the germline V gene, CDR1 is MNHNS and CDR2 is SASEGT. CDR3 size: 18 residues. The CDR3 sequence: CATFSFRGRPSSTDTQYF. The CDR3 DNA reads as TGTGCCACCTTTTCTTTTCGGGGGAGACCCTCTAGCACAGATACGCAGTATTTT.

This clonotype appeared many times. J is TRBJ1-1 and V is TRBV2; D unresolved. This CDR3 spans 13 amino acids. CDR1 and CDR2 (germline): SNHLY, FYNNEI. V lost 8 bases to trimming and J lost 1 base, with 11 bases between them. CDR3 DNA sequence: TGTGCCAGCTGTAGCGACACGAACACTGAAGCTTTCTTT. Its protein is CASCSDTNTEAFF.

This clonotype was counted a few times. The chain uses TRBV7-9 and TRBJ1-2, with TRBD1 identical over 7 bases. With 3 bases clipped from V and 6 bases from J, the junction kept 4 bases outside the gene matches. Looked up from germline, CDR1 is SEHNR and CDR2 is FQNEAQ (reference sequence). This CDR3 has 13 amino acids. The CDR3 nucleotides read TGTGCCAGCAGCTTTCGACAGGGAGATGGCTACACCTTC. It specifies CASSFRQGDGYTF.

This chain links TRBV9 with TRBJ2-3; 8 bases align to TRBD2. Germline lookup yields CDR1 SGDLS and CDR2 YYNGEE. The CDR3 loop spans 15 amino acids. V lost 4 bases, J lost 4 bases, and 8 bases stayed unmatched. The CDR3 loop reads CASSPRAGVADTQYF. CDR3 nucleotides: TGTGCCAGCAGCCCCCGAGCGGGGGTGGCAGATACGCAGTATTTT.